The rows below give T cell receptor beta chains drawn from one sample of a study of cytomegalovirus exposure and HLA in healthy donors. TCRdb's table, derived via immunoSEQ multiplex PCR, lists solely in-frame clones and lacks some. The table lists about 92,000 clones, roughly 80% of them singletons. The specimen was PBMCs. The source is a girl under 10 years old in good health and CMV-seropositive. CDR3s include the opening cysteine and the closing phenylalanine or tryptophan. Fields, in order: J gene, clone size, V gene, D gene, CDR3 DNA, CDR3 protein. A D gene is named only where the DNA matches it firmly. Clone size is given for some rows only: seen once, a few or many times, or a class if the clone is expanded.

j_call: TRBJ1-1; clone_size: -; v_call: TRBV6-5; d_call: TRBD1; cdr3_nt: TGTGCCAGCAGGACAGGGGGCACTGAAGCTTTCTTT; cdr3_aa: CASRTGGTEAFF
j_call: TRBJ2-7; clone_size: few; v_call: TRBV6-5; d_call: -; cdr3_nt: TGTGCCAGCACCTCAGGCGGGGGCAGATCCTACGAGCAGTACTTC; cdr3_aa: CASTSGGGRSYEQYF
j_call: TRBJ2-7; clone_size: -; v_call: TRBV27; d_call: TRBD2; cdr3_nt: TGTGCCAGCAGGACTAGCGGGGTAACGGGGGGGCAGTACTTC; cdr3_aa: CASRTSGVTGGQYF
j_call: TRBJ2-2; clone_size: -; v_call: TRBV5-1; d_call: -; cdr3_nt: TGCGCCAGCAGCTTACTTGCGGGCGACGGGGAGCTGTTTTTT; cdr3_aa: CASSLLAGDGELFF
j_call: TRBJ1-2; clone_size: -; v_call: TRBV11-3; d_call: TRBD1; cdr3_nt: TGTGCCAGCAGCCTCCGGGACAGGGGAATTGGCTACACCTTC; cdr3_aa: CASSLRDRGIGYTF
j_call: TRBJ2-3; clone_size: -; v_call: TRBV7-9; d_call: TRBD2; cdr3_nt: TGTGCCAGCAGCTTAGGTAGCGGGAGGTTGGTTGAAGAAGATACGCAGTATTTT; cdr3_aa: CASSLGSGRLVEEDTQYF
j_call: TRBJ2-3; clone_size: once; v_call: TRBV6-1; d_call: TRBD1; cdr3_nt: TGTGCCAGCAGTGGGGGGACAGGGACATACACAGATACGCAGTATTTT; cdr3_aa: CASSGGTGTYTDTQYF
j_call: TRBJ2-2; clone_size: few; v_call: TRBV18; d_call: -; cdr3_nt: TGTGCCAGCTCCCTCACAGGAGTCGGGGAGCTGTTTTTT; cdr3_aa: CASSLTGVGELFF
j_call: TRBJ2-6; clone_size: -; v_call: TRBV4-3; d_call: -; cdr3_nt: TGCGCCAGCAGCCAGGAATCCCGGAGGGCTGACTCTGGGGCCAACGTCCTGACTTTC; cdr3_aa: CASSQESRRADSGANVLTF
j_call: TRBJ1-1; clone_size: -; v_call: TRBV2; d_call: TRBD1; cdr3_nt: TGTGCCAGAGAACGGACAGGGGGCGGTACTGAAGCTTTCTTT; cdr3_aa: CARERTGGGTEAFF
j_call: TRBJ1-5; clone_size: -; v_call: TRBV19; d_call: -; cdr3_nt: TGTGCCAGTAGTATCACAGCAGGGGTTGTGCAGCCCCAGCATTTT; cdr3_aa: CASSITAGVVQPQHF
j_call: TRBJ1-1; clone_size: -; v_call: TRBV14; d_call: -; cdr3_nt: TGTGCCAGCAGCCAAGCACAGGGAACAGTAATGAACACTGAAGCTTTCTTT; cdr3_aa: CASSQAQGTVMNTEAFF
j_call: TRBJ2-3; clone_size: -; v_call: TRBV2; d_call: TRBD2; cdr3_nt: TGTGCCAGCAGTGAAGAGCTAGCGGCCACAGATACGCAGTATTTT; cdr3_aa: CASSEELAATDTQYF
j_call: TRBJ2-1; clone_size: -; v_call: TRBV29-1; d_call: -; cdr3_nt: TGCAGCGTTGATGCAGGGCTAAGTTTAAATGAGCAGTTCTTC; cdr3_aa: CSVDAGLSLNEQFF
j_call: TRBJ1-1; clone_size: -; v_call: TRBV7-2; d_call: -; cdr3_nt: TGTGCCAGCAGCTTAATGGCAGGGGAGAGTGAAGCTTTCTTT; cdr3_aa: CASSLMAGESEAFF
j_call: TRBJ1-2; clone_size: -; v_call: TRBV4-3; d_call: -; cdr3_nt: TGCGCCAGCAGCCAAGCCCACCGGGAGAGACCTAACTATGGCTACACCTTC; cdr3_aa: CASSQAHRERPNYGYTF
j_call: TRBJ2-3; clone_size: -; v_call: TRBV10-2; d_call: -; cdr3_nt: TGCGCCACCACACCCGCAAGCCAAGGCAGGGATGTCACAGATACGCAGTATTTT; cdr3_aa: CATTPASQGRDVTDTQYF
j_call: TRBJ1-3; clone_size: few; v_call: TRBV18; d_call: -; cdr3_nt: TGTGCCACCCAAGAGTCTCCCTCTGGAAACACCATATATTTT; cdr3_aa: CATQESPSGNTIYF